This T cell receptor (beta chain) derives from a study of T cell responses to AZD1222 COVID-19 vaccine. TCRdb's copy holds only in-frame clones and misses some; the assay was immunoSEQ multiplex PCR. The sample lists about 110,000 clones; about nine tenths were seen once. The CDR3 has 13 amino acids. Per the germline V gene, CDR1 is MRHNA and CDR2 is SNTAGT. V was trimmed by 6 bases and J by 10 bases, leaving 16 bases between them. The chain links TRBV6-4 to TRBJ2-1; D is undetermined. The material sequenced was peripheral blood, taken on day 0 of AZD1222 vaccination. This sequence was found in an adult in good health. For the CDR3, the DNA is TGTGCCAGCAGCCTAGTCGCCTCCGGGGAGCAGTTCTTC. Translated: CASSLVASGEQFF.